A single sample gave rise to the 27 T cell receptor beta chains below, sequenced in a study of shared clonotypes between healthy human individuals. Sequenced by immunoSEQ multiplex PCR; TCRdb stores in-frame clones only, minus some. The sample lists roughly 2.2 million clones, more than 80% seen once, with 0.39% in the top ten. Sequencing used naive CD4+ T cells from PBMCs. This sample's subset: CD45RA+ positively selected. Every receptor here comes from a man younger than 35 in good health. Some clones in this sample may be carry-over from other donors' samples.

The genes are TRBV14 and TRBJ2-1; D not resolved. Germline CDR1 is SGHDN and CDR2 is FVKESK. The CDR3 is made up of 11 amino acids. Deletions cut 1 base from V and 10 bases from J, with 5 bases between. The CDR3 region has the DNA TGTGCCAGCAGCCAAGGGCCAGAGCAGTTCTTC. As protein: CASSQGPEQFF.

The chain is built from TRBV28 and TRBJ2-1; weak D call: TRBD2 (6 bases). This CDR3 spans 12 amino acids. Per germline, CDR1 MDHEN and CDR2 SYDVKM. V lost 4 bases and J lost 9, with 10 bases in between. The CDR3 DNA reads TGTGCCAGCAGTTCGACTAGTCGTGAGCAGTTCTTC. It encodes CASSSTSREQFF.

The chain combines TRBV18 with TRBJ2-7, with 11 bases identical to TRBD2. Trimming cost V 6 bases and J 6 bases; bases outside gene matches: 10. This CDR3 contains 15 residues. Germline V CDR1 and CDR2: KGHSH, LQKENI. For the CDR3, the DNA is TGTGCCAGCTCCGCCGCACTAGCGGGAGTAACCGAGCAGTACTTC. Encoded protein: CASSAALAGVTEQYF.

This chain joins TRBV28 and TRBJ1-4, with 10 bases that match TRBD1. With 0 bases clipped from V and 7 bases from J, the junction kept 2 bases outside the gene matches. The germline gives CDR1 MDHEN, CDR2 SYDVKM. CDR3 length equals 15 residues. The CDR3 is CASSLWDRGGEKLFF. CDR3 in DNA: TGTGCCAGCAGTTTATGGGACAGGGGGGGTGAAAAACTGTTTTTT. Based on the CDR3 plus reference TRBV28 and TRBJ1-4, the full variable domain is DVKVTQSSRYLVKRTGEKVFLECVQDMDHENMFWYRQDPGLGLRLIYFSYDVKMKEKGDIPEGYSVSREKKERFSLILESASTNQTSMYLCASSLWDRGGEKLFFGSGTQLSVL.

This clone was seen a single time. The rearrangement uses TRBV9 and TRBJ2-3; possible D gene TRBD1, 5 bases. Between the trimmed V and J ends, which lost 4 bases and 4 bases, there was a span of 10 bases. The CDR3 is 13 amino acids. Germline values: CDR1 SGDLS, CDR2 YYNGEE. The DNA of the CDR3 is TGTGCCAGCAGCTCCCCCAGGGCAGATACGCAGTATTTT. It is translated as CASSSPRADTQYF.

Written as DNA, the CDR3 is TGTGCCAGCAGGCCCACCCAAGAGACCCAGTACTTC. This translates into CASRPTQETQYF. This rearrangement joins TRBV11-2 to TRBJ2-5; D is undetermined. Trimming removed 6 bases at V and 1 base at J, with 6 bases between. CDR1 and CDR2 from the germline V gene are SGHAT and FQNNGV. The CDR3 has 12 amino acids.

With respect to this clone: Other DNA sequences within the sample encode an identical CDR3. The gene calls are TRBV18 and TRBJ2-6; no clear D. Germline V gene lookup returns CDR1 KGHSH and CDR2 LQKENI. The ends were cut back, 0 bases at V and 0 bases at J, with 3 bases in the middle. This CDR3 comprises 15 residues. The CDR3 spells CASSPPNSGANVLTF. The CDR3 DNA follows: TGTGCCAGCTCACCACCGAACTCTGGGGCCAACGTCCTGACTTTC. Complete variable domain (other parts from reference TRBV18 and TRBJ2-6): NAGVMQNPRHLVRRRGQEARLRCSPMKGHSHVYWYRQLPEEGLKFMVYLQKENIIDESGMPKERFSAEFPKEGPSILRIQQVVRGDSAAYFCASSPPNSGANVLTFGAGSRLTVL.

The table lists this clone with a count of one. The chain uses TRBV6-6 and TRBJ2-7; TRBD1 or TRBD2 may be the D gene (6 bases each). The CDR3 consists of 16 residues. Trimming pared 0 bases from V and 2 bases from J, leaving 14 bases between. CDR1 is MNHNY, CDR2 SVGAGI, per germline (reference sequence). CDR3 protein: CASSYSGGRTPYEQYF. Written as DNA, the CDR3 is TGTGCCAGCAGTTACTCCGGGGGCAGGACACCCTACGAGCAGTACTTC.

This clone was found once. The V call is TRBV11-1, the J call TRBJ2-3, with 9 bases identical to TRBD2. This CDR3 has 15 residues. From germline, CDR1 is SGHAT and CDR2 FQDESV (reference sequence). After removal of 8 bases from V and 2 bases from J, the junction contained 8 bases not matched to a gene. The CDR3 DNA is TGTGCCAGCGGCCTTCTAGCGGGGATCACAGATACGCAGTATTTT. It specifies CASGLLAGITDTQYF.

The chain has TRBV4-2 and TRBJ2-7, with 10 bases that match TRBD2. Unmatched junction bases numbered 11, after V lost 4 bases and J lost 5 bases. CDR3 size: 16 residues. Per germline, CDR1 LGHNA and CDR2 YNFKEQ. CDR3 residues: CASSPLYTGTSDEQYF. The CDR3, as DNA: TGTGCCAGCAGCCCCCTCTATACCGGGACTAGCGACGAGCAGTACTTC.

This sequence joins TRBV15 and TRBJ2-1; 8 bases align to TRBD2. The V gene's germline CDR1 is LNHNV and CDR2 YYDKDF (reference sequence). V was clipped by 5 bases and J by 7 bases; unmatched bases: 13. This CDR3 spans 16 amino acids. This chain's CDR3 is CATSGRSSGKSNEQFF. In DNA form, the CDR3 reads TGTGCCACCAGCGGGCGGAGTAGCGGGAAATCTAATGAGCAGTTCTTC.

The V gene is TRBV2, the J gene TRBJ1-2, with D perhaps TRBD1 (5 bases). Deletions cut 8 bases from V and 8 bases from J, with 12 bases between. The CDR3 spans 11 residues. In germline, CDR1 is SNHLY, CDR2 FYNNEI. The CDR3 DNA sequence: TGTGCCAGCCGGCGGGACTTCGGCTACACCTTC. It encodes CASRRDFGYTF. Full variable domain (missing parts from reference TRBV2 and TRBJ1-2): EPEVTQTPSHQVTQMGQEVILRCVPISNHLYFYWYRQILGQKVEFLVSFYNNEISEKSEIFDDQFSVERPDGSNFTLKIRSTKLEDSAMYFCASRRDFGYTFGSGTRLTVV.

This chain uses TRBV11-2 with TRBJ2-7; 9 positions agree with TRBD2. Germline CDR1 and CDR2: SGHAT and FQNNGV. The CDR3 sequence is 17 residues long. The ends lost 4 bases at V and 4 bases at J; junction bases unmatched: 14. The CDR3 here is CASSSTGLAGTTYEQYF. DNA for the CDR3: TGTGCCAGCAGCTCCACCGGGCTAGCGGGGACTACGTACGAGCAGTACTTC.

This rearrangement joins TRBV7-9 to TRBJ2-1; D ambiguous. Germline CDR1 is SEHNR and CDR2 is FQNEAQ (reference sequence). The CDR3 loop spans 14 amino acids. Trimming removed 0 bases from V and 8 bases from J, with 11 bases in between. The CDR3 sequence is CASSLARTVDEQFF. CDR3 DNA: TGTGCCAGCAGCTTAGCGCGTACAGTCGATGAGCAGTTCTTC. The variable domain in full, completed from reference TRBV7-9 and TRBJ2-1, reads DTGVSQNPRHKITKRGQNVTFRCDPISEHNRLYWYRQTLGQGPEFLTYFQNEAQLEKSRLLSDRFSAERPKGSFSTLEIQRTEQGDSAMYLCASSLARTVDEQFFGPGTRLTVL.

The rearrangement links TRBV9 to TRBJ1-2; TRBD1 aligns across 8 bases. Germline V gives CDR1 SGDLS, CDR2 YYNGEE. The CDR3 has 18 amino acids. Losses at the gene ends were 0 bases for V and 4 bases for J; bases not matched to a gene: 14. DNA of the CDR3: TGTGCCAGCAGCGTAGGAGGGACAGGTCCAGGGTACGGCTATGGCTACACCTTC. Amino acids: CASSVGGTGPGYGYGYTF. Filled out from reference TRBV9 and TRBJ1-2, the complete variable domain reads DSGVTQTPKHLITATGQRVTLRCSPRSGDLSVYWYQQSLDQGLQFLIQYYNGEERAKGNILERFSAQQFPDLHSELNLSSLELGDSALYFCASSVGGTGPGYGYGYTFGSGTRLTVV.

The CDR3 spells CASRGLGANYGYTF. DNA of the CDR3: TGTGCCAGTAGGGGGCTGGGGGCTAACTATGGCTACACCTTC. The rearrangement uses TRBV28 and TRBJ1-2; 7 positions match TRBD1. Germline CDR1 and CDR2: MDHEN and SYDVKM. CDR3 size: 14 residues. V lost 9 bases and J lost 0; bases outside the gene matches: 7.

This sequence joins TRBV9 and TRBJ1-2; D is unresolved. CDR1 and CDR2 from the germline V gene are SGDLS and YYNGEE. CDR3 length: 10 amino acids. Trimming shortened V by 3 bases and J by 6 bases, and 3 bases separated the two germline ends. The CDR3 DNA follows: TGTGCCAGCAGCGGGGATGGCTACACCTTC. Translating gives CASSGDGYTF.

The rearrangement uses TRBV5-6 and TRBJ2-2; D is unresolved. CDR3 length: 18 residues. Looked up from germline, CDR1 is SGHDT and CDR2 is YYEEEE. V lost 4 bases, J lost 0 bases, and 19 bases lay in between. CDR3 residues: CASSPGPNGFANTGELFF. CDR3 sequence (DNA): TGTGCCAGCAGCCCCGGGCCCAATGGGTTCGCGAACACCGGGGAGCTGTTTTTT.

The CDR3 DNA reads as TGTGCCAGCAGTTTAAGGACAGGGGATTACGAGCAGTACTTC. It is translated as CASSLRTGDYEQYF. The chain joins TRBV6-5 to TRBJ2-7; 9 nucleotides agree with TRBD1. The CDR3 spans 14 residues. Germline values: CDR1 MNHEY, CDR2 SVGAGI. The V segment lost 4 bases and the J segment 4 bases; nucleotides outside the gene matches: 5.

This rearrangement joins TRBV29-1 to TRBJ2-1; 14 bases fit TRBD2. Germline values: CDR1 SQVTM, CDR2 ANQGSEA. Trimming at V came to 8 bases and at J to 7 bases, leaving 7 bases not matched to a gene. The CDR3 loop spans 14 amino acids. In DNA form, the CDR3 reads TGCAGCCTTACGGGACTAGCGGGAGTAAATGAGCAGTTCTTC. This codes for CSLTGLAGVNEQFF.

The chain joins TRBV4-1 to TRBJ2-5, with TRBD1 matching over 10 bases. CDR3 length: 18 residues. In germline, CDR1 is MGHRA, CDR2 YSYEKL. Trimming at V came to 3 bases and at J to 1 base, leaving 11 bases not matched to a gene. The CDR3 region has the DNA TGCGCCAGCAGCCAGGTACGACAGGGGGCCGGGGGCCAAGAGACCCAGTACTTC. Amino acid sequence: CASSQVRQGAGGQETQYF.

This chain connects TRBV29-1 to TRBJ1-3; D is unresolved. Germline CDR1 and CDR2: SQVTM and ANQGSEA. Trimming took 4 bases from V and 4 from J, leaving 14 bases between them. This CDR3 has 14 amino acids. The CDR3 spells CSVVEASQGNTIYF. The CDR3 nucleotides are TGCAGCGTTGTGGAGGCCTCTCAGGGAAACACCATATATTTT.

This chain joins TRBV5-8 and TRBJ1-4; 10 bases line up with TRBD1. The CDR3 has 15 amino acids. Germline loops: CDR1 SGHTS, CDR2 YDEGEE. The junction had 5 bases not matched to a gene; V was cut back by 2 bases and J by 7 bases. The CDR3 protein is CASSFPTGGSEKLFF. The DNA of the CDR3 is TGTGCCAGCAGCTTTCCGACAGGGGGCAGTGAAAAACTGTTTTTT.

The chain couples TRBV5-4 to TRBJ2-7; a possible D gene is TRBD2 (6 bases). Germline loops: CDR1 SGHNT, CDR2 YYREEE (reference sequence). The CDR3 has 17 residues. Trimming took off 1 base at V and 0 bases at J, with 17 bases between the two ends. This chain's CDR3 is CASSLKSSAGTSYEQYF. CDR3 nucleotides: TGTGCCAGCAGCTTGAAAAGTTCGGCGGGAACCTCCTACGAGCAGTACTTC. Full variable domain (remainder filled in from reference TRBV5-4 and TRBJ2-7): ETGVTQSPTHLIKTRGQQVTLRCSSQSGHNTVSWYQQALGQGPQFIFQYYREEENGRGNFPPRFSGLQFPNYSSELNVNALELDDSALYLCASSLKSSAGTSYEQYFGPGTRLTVT.

V gene TRBV28 combines with J gene TRBJ1-1, with D hard to call. The CDR3 is 14 amino acids. Germline CDR1 is MDHEN and CDR2 is SYDVKM. V was pared by 5 bases and J by 2 bases, with 12 bases between. DNA of the CDR3: TGTGCCAGCAGTGTCCCCTCCCGAAACACTGAAGCTTTCTTT. As protein: CASSVPSRNTEAFF.

The chain links TRBV2 to TRBJ2-7, with 8 bases lining up with TRBD2. The CDR3 spans 14 residues. The junction had 6 bases not matched to a gene; V was cut back by 7 bases and J by 1 base. Germline V lookup: CDR1 SNHLY, CDR2 FYNNEI. CDR3 residues: CASKYSGSSYEQYF. Here the CDR3 DNA reads TGTGCCAGCAAATACAGCGGGAGTTCCTACGAGCAGTACTTC.

This clone has just one count. At one end the junction does not follow the germline gene, possibly because of a read error. The V gene is TRBV28, the J gene TRBJ1-2; no definite D call. This CDR3 contains 13 residues. The germline CDR1 and CDR2 sequences are MDHEN and SYDVKM. The CDR3 nucleotides read TGTGCCAGCAGTTTTGGAGGGAACTATGACTACACCTTC. It encodes CASSFGGNYDYTF.